This entry lists 14 T cell receptor beta chains sequenced from one sample in a study of blood T cell repertoires in COVID-19. Produced via immunoSEQ multiplex PCR; TCRdb's table is partial and in-frame only. The table includes 70,000 to 90,000 clones, about 82% detected once. Sequenced material: peripheral blood. These receptors all come from a middle-aged man with active COVID-19.

The CDR3 sequence: CASSRGSPGQTYGYTF. The DNA of the CDR3 is TGTGCCAGCAGCCGTGGCTCTCCTGGACAGACGTATGGCTACACCTTC. V is TRBV5-4 and J is TRBJ1-2, with D maybe TRBD1 (6 bases). From germline, CDR1 is SGHNT and CDR2 YYREEE (reference sequence). V gave up 4 bases and J gave up 5 bases, with 21 bases separating them. CDR3 length equals 16 residues.

In this sample, this clone turned up once. The chain links TRBV2 to TRBJ1-5; 8 bases match TRBD1. The CDR3 runs 11 residues. V was clipped by 4 bases and J by 12 bases; unmatched bases: 2. From germline, CDR1 is SNHLY and CDR2 FYNNEI. CDR3 nucleotides: TGTGCCAGCAGTGCGGGACAGGACCAGCATTTT. Its translation is CASSAGQDQHF.

The chain joins TRBV6-5 to TRBJ2-6; TRBD1 matches at 10 bases. The CDR3 has 13 residues. Per the germline V gene, CDR1 is MNHEY and CDR2 is SVGAGI. V shed 6 bases and J 17 bases; nucleotides not matched to a gene: 10. As DNA, the CDR3 is TGTGCCAGCAGAAGAACCGGGACAGGGGCCTTGACTTTC. It encodes CASRRTGTGALTF.

The chain employs TRBV28 and TRBJ2-7; possibly TRBD1 for D (5 bases). The CDR3 contains 15 residues. CDR1 is MDHEN, CDR2 SYDVKM, per germline. V was cut by 2 bases and J by 4 bases, with 15 bases left in between. CDR3 DNA sequence: TGTGCCAGCAGTTTACAGGGATCAAACCATTACGAGCAGTACTTC. This encodes CASSLQGSNHYEQYF.

This clone was seen just once. Other DNA sequences from this sample encode an identical CDR3 as well. This chain connects TRBV7-2 to TRBJ2-5, with 10 positions matching TRBD2. Germline-derived CDR1 and CDR2 are SGHTA and FQGNSA. The length of the CDR3 is 15 residues. V gave up 0 bases and J gave up 5 bases; unmatched junction bases: 3. The CDR3 DNA follows: TGTGCCAGCAGCTTAGCACTAGCGGGAAAGGAGACCCAGTACTTC. As protein: CASSLALAGKETQYF.

The genes are TRBV4-1 and TRBJ1-4; a possible D gene is TRBD1 (5 bases). The V end was cut by 0 bases, the J end by 5 bases, with 7 bases between. Germline V gene data show CDR1 as MGHRA and CDR2 as YSYEKL. This CDR3 comprises 14 residues. The CDR3, as DNA: TGCGCCAGCAGCCAAGAGAAGGGGAATGAAAAACTGTTTTTT. Its translation is CASSQEKGNEKLFF.

This clone was seen only once. The chain employs TRBV21-1 and TRBJ2-3; the D segment call TRBD2 is taken from the table without a DNA check. TRBV21-1 is assigned pseudogene status. CDR3 size: 17 residues. The DNA for the CDR3 is TGTGCCAGCAGCAAAGGGAGATGTGTGGGGAGTCCAGATACGCAGTATTTT. Translating it yields CASSKGRCVGSPDTQYF.

This clone was observed a few times. This rearrangement joins TRBV4-1 to TRBJ2-7; 7 bases agree with TRBD2. The trim removed 1 base at V and 1 base at J, leaving 13 bases unmatched. The germline gives CDR1 MGHRA, CDR2 YSYEKL. The CDR3 loop spans 18 amino acids. CDR3 bases: TGCGCCAGCAGCCAAGGTATCCTGAGGCGGGAGCGGTCCTACGAGCAGTACTTC. As protein: CASSQGILRRERSYEQYF.

The chain links TRBV10-3 to TRBJ2-3; TRBD2 might be the D (5 bases). The CDR3 has 17 amino acids. Germline V gene sequence: CDR1 ENHRY, CDR2 SYGVKD. Trimming took off 3 bases at V and 10 bases at J, with 26 bases between the two ends. DNA of the CDR3: TGTGCCATCAGTGACTTGGGAGATACCCCCTATCCCGGGTCGCAGTATTTT. This encodes CAISDLGDTPYPGSQYF.

This clone was observed a few times. The chain is built from TRBV18 and TRBJ2-1; D remains ambiguous. CDR1 is KGHSH and CDR2 is LQKENI in the germline V gene. The CDR3 extends over 15 amino acids. V lost 3 bases, J lost 6 bases, and 15 bases lay in between. The CDR3 coding sequence is TGTGCCAGCTCACCTCCGGGTAATAGCCTCAATGAGCAGTTCTTC. This codes for CASSPPGNSLNEQFF.

The rearrangement uses TRBV4-2 and TRBJ1-4; 10 bases align to TRBD1. V dropped 5 bases and J dropped 5; count of bases not matched to a gene: 8. Germline lookup yields CDR1 LGHNA and CDR2 YNFKEQ. This CDR3 is built from 16 residues. CDR3 sequence: CASSSTGGAGNEKLFF. Written as DNA, the CDR3 is TGTGCCAGCAGCTCGACAGGGGGCGCGGGAAATGAAAAACTGTTTTTT.

The rearrangement links TRBV7-9 to TRBJ2-7, with TRBD1 matching 8 bases. The CDR3 has 15 residues. V was clipped by 5 bases and J by 2 bases; unmatched bases: 8. The germline CDR1 and CDR2 sequences are SEHNR and FQNEAQ (reference sequence). CDR3 sequence reads: CASSHRGVRTYEQYF. The CDR3 coding sequence is TGTGCCAGCAGCCACAGGGGGGTGAGGACCTACGAGCAGTACTTC. The whole variable domain, remainder taken from reference TRBV7-9 and TRBJ2-7, is DTGVSQNPRHKITKRGQNVTFRCDPISEHNRLYWYRQTLGQGPEFLTYFQNEAQLEKSRLLSDRFSAERPKGSFSTLEIQRTEQGDSAMYLCASSHRGVRTYEQYFGPGTRLTVT.

The chain couples TRBV20-1 to TRBJ1-4; TRBD1 might be the D (5 bases). CDR1 DFQATT and CDR2 SNEGSKA come from the germline V gene (reference sequence). The CDR3 length is 11 residues. As DNA, the CDR3 is TGCGGGCAAGGGGCGGTTGAAAAACTGTTTTTT. It encodes CGQGAVEKLFF.

V gene TRBV6-1 combines with J gene TRBJ2-7; D ambiguous. Trimming stripped 0 bases from V and 2 bases from J, with 11 bases between. Germline lookup yields CDR1 MNHNS and CDR2 SASEGT. The CDR3 is 15 residues long. CDR3: CASSEALIVTYEQYF. CDR3 nucleotide sequence: TGTGCCAGCAGTGAAGCATTAATTGTTACCTACGAGCAGTACTTC.